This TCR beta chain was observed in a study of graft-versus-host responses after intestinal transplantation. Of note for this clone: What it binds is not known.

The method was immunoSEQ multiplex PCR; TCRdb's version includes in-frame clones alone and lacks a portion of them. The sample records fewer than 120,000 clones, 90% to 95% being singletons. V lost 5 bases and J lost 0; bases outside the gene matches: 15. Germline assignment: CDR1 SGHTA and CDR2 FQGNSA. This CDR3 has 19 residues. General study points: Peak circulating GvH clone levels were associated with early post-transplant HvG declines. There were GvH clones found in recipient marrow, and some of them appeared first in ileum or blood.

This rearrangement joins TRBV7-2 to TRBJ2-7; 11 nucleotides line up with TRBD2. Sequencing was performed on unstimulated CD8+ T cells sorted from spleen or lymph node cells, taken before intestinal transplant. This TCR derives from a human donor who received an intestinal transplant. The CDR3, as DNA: TGTGCCAGCAGCCCCCACAGCGTGGTAGCGGGAGGGGGCTCCTACGAGCAGTACTTC. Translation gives CASSPHSVVAGGGSYEQYF. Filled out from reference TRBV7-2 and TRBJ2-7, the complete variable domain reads GAGVSQSPSNKVTEKGKDVELRCDPISGHTALYWYRQSLGQGLEFLIYFQGNSAPDKSGLPSDRFSAERTGGSVSTLTIQRTQQEDSAVYLCASSPHSVVAGGGSYEQYFGPGTRLTVT.